The sequence of this TCR beta chain was determined in a study of PD-L1 blockade in urothelial cancer. Whole-study context: Most patients, about 85% of the roughly 30, were males with bladder-origin cancer. Blood was subjected to analysis at 3 weeks (second dose) and 6 weeks following treatment start.

Study results and limitations: Tumor-linked clones in blood grew more by 3 weeks in durable-benefit patients.

With V trimmed by 6 bases and J by 0 bases, 6 bases remained unmatched. CDR1 and CDR2 (germline): MNHEY, SVGAGI. The CDR3 totals 15 residues. A remark on this clone: Its antigen is undetermined.

PCRs were each spiked with synthetic TCR analog templates. Profiled with immunoSEQ multiplex PCR; TCRdb holds only in-frame clones, not every one. The table records about 32,000 clones, 80% to 90% of them present only once. The receptor comes from a man aged 50 or older with urothelial cancer. The input for sequencing was PBMCs, taken around atezolizumab (anti-PD-L1) treatment. The rearrangement uses TRBV6-5 and TRBJ2-7; TRBD2 matches 9 bases. The CDR3: CASRDLAGNSYEQYF. CDR3 coding DNA: TGTGCCAGCAGGGATCTAGCGGGAAACTCCTACGAGCAGTACTTC.